In this sample, the clone carrying this T cell receptor (beta chain) turned up a few times. The antigen remains unidentified. The sample comes from a study of cytomegalovirus exposure and HLA in healthy donors. The study, taken as a whole, reports: Trimming of TCR beta V- and J-genes showed a link, identified in a later analysis, to a missense DCLRE1C variant.

Both 60 Vbeta primers and 13 Jbeta primers went into the PCR. Using immunoSEQ multiplex PCR, the repertoire was profiled, and TCRdb retains in-frame clones only, with some absent. The sample has about 190,000 clones; roughly 70% are singletons. Germline assignment: CDR1 MNHEY and CDR2 SMNVEV (reference sequence). The CDR3 extends over 13 amino acids. The V and J ends lost 10 bases and 0 bases respectively, with 13 bases between them. The sequence came from a young woman in good health and CMV-seronegative. V and J are TRBV27 and TRBJ2-7; a weak D match, TRBD2 (5 bases). The sequencing input was PBMCs. This CDR3 reads CATQRGVSYEQYF. As DNA, the CDR3 is TGTGCCACCCAACGGGGAGTCTCCTACGAGCAGTACTTC.